What follows describes a single T cell receptor beta chain. The entry originates in a study of blood T cell repertoires in COVID-19. Clones were read by immunoSEQ multiplex PCR, and TCRdb kept only the in-frame ones, dropping some. This table holds roughly 70,000 clones, about 89% found once. Germline CDR1 LNHDA, CDR2 SQIVND (reference sequence). V lost 3 bases to trimming and J lost 0 bases, with 12 bases between them. This CDR3 contains 16 residues. The sample taken for sequencing was peripheral blood. This receptor was taken from a man over 45 with active COVID-19. The chain has TRBV19 and TRBJ1-5; tentative D call: TRBD1 (5 bases). The CDR3 sequence is CASSIPGYPSNQPQHF. In DNA, the CDR3 is TGTGCCAGTAGTATCCCAGGGTATCCTAGCAATCAGCCCCAGCATTTT.